Listed below are T cell receptor beta chains from one sample, sequenced in a study of blood T cell repertoires in COVID-19. The protocol was immunoSEQ multiplex PCR, while the TCRdb copy is restricted to in-frame clones and leaves out a portion. The sample lists over 95,000 clones; around 89% were seen once. Sequencing was done on a sample of peripheral blood. The receptors stem from a human donor with acute or convalescent COVID-19. The donor label of this sample is uncertain. CDR3s include the opening cysteine and the closing phenylalanine or tryptophan. D genes are given only for firm matches. Not all rows give a size; the values are once, few, many and, for expanded clones, a class.

v_gene	abundance	len	j_gene	d_gene	CDR3nt	CDR3aa
TRBV30	once	16	TRBJ2-1	TRBD2	TGTGCCTGGAGTGCGCTTAGCGGGGGACTTTACAATGAGCAGTTCTTC	CAWSALSGGLYNEQFF
TRBV28	NA	18	TRBJ1-2	TRBD1	TGTGCCAGCAGTTTAAGTGAAGGAGGGACAGGCCATTCCTATGGCTACACCTTC	CASSLSEGGTGHSYGYTF
TRBV27	NA	13	TRBJ1-1	NA	TGTGCCAGCAGTGACTGGAGCCTGATGGAAGCTTTCTTT	CASSDWSLMEAFF
TRBV10-3	NA	15	TRBJ2-1	NA	TGTGCCATCAGTGAGTCCAGGGGTGGACCCAATGAGCAGTTCTTC	CAISESRGGPNEQFF
TRBV7-6	NA	17	TRBJ2-3	TRBD2	TGTGCCAGCAGCGTGTCCCAAACTAGCGGGAGCCGGGATACGCAGTATTTT	CASSVSQTSGSRDTQYF
TRBV7-8	NA	14	TRBJ2-7	NA	TGTGCCAGCAGCTTAGGACAGGTCGGCTACGAGCAGTACTTC	CASSLGQVGYEQYF
TRBV6-5	NA	13	TRBJ1-5	NA	TGTGCCAGCAGGAGTCAGGGGACTCAGCCCCAGCATTTT	CASRSQGTQPQHF
TRBV9	NA	17	TRBJ2-5	TRBD2	TGTGCCAGCAGAGATATCCTGGGACTAGCGGGGCGAGAGACCCAGTACTTC	CASRDILGLAGRETQYF
TRBV6-1	NA	14	TRBJ2-3	NA	TGTGCCAGCAGTGAACCGGCCCGGGGAGATACGCAGTATTTT	CASSEPARGDTQYF
TRBV10-3	once	13	TRBJ1-1	NA	TGTGCCATTTCTCTACAGGAGAACACTGAAGCTTTCTTT	CAISLQENTEAFF
TRBV11-1	NA	15	TRBJ1-6	NA	TGTGCCAGCAGCCGCGTCGCCTCCTATAATTCACCCCTCCACTTT	CASSRVASYNSPLHF
TRBV28	NA	15	TRBJ2-5	TRBD1	TGTGCCAGCAGTTCCCCCGGGACAGGGGGCGAGACCCAGTACTTC	CASSSPGTGGETQYF
TRBV6-5	NA	13	TRBJ1-2	NA	TGTGCCAGCAGCAACAAACAGAACTATGGCTACACCTTC	CASSNKQNYGYTF
TRBV28	NA	13	TRBJ1-1	NA	TGTGCCAGCGTTGAGTCATCCAACACTGAAGCTTTCTTT	CASVESSNTEAFF
TRBV7-8	NA	16	TRBJ2-2	NA	TGTGCCAGTTCGACCCCGGGACACTTTAACACCGGGGAGCTGTTTTTT	CASSTPGHFNTGELFF
TRBV18	NA	15	TRBJ1-2	NA	TGTGCCAGCTCACCAGGTCCCGGGGTTAACTATGGCTACACCTTC	CASSPGPGVNYGYTF
TRBV5-6	NA	15	TRBJ2-5	NA	TGTGCCAGCAGCTTGATGAGGCATCGGCAAGAGACCCAGTACTTC	CASSLMRHRQETQYF
TRBV27	NA	12	TRBJ1-6	NA	TGTGCCAGCAGTACTCAGGGTACACCCCTCCACTTT	CASSTQGTPLHF
TRBV6-4	NA	15	TRBJ2-7	TRBD1	TGTGCCAGCAGTGACATAAACAGGGGGCGGCACGAGCAGTACTTC	CASSDINRGRHEQYF
TRBV30	NA	14	TRBJ2-5	TRBD2	TGTGCCTGGAGTGTAGGACTAGCACAAGAGACCCAGTACTTC	CAWSVGLAQETQYF
TRBV5-1	NA	16	TRBJ2-1	TRBD2	TGCGCCAGCAGCTTGGGCGGGACTAGCGGACACAATGAGCAGTTCTTC	CASSLGGTSGHNEQFF
TRBV4-3	NA	18	TRBJ1-5	NA	TGCGCCAGCAGCCAAGATCATCGGGTTGGGGGGAAGGTTCAGCCCCAGCATTTT	CASSQDHRVGGKVQPQHF
TRBV5-8	NA	17	TRBJ1-1	TRBD1	TGTGCCAGCAGCTTGGTGGCAGGGGGCGAAGTGAACACTGAAGCTTTCTTT	CASSLVAGGEVNTEAFF
TRBV2	NA	13	TRBJ2-7	NA	TGTGCCAGCAGTGTGGCAGACACCTACGAGCAGTACTTC	CASSVADTYEQYF
TRBV28	NA	14	TRBJ1-2	NA	TGTGCCAGCAGTTTTTCAGGGTCGTACTATGGCTACACCTTC	CASSFSGSYYGYTF
TRBV6-1	NA	14	TRBJ1-1	NA	TGTGCCAGCAGTGAATGGTCGGGATGGACTGAAGCTTTCTTT	CASSEWSGWTEAFF
TRBV6-5	NA	11	TRBJ1-3	NA	TGTGCCAGCAGTCTCGGAAACACCATATATTTT	CASSLGNTIYF
TRBV28	NA	14	TRBJ1-4	TRBD1	TGTGCCAGCAGCCGGGGACAGGGTAGGGAAAAACTGTTTTTT	CASSRGQGREKLFF
TRBV10-3	NA	15	TRBJ1-1	TRBD1	TGTGCCGCCACCAGGACAGGGGCCCCCGGCACTGAAGCTTTCTTT	CAATRTGAPGTEAFF
TRBV18	NA	14	TRBJ2-1	NA	TGTGCCAGCTCACCTGGACAGGAGGGAAATGAGCAGTTCTTC	CASSPGQEGNEQFF
TRBV27	NA	13	TRBJ1-2	NA	TGTGCCAGCAGTTTGGAGGGAGGGTATGGCTACACCTTC	CASSLEGGYGYTF
TRBV6-6	NA	13	TRBJ1-1	NA	TGTGCCAGCAGATCCCCCAGGGGCACTGAAGCTTTCTTT	CASRSPRGTEAFF
TRBV5-4	NA	13	TRBJ1-2	NA	TGTGCCAGCAGCGAACAGGGTGGCTATGGCTACACCTTC	CASSEQGGYGYTF
TRBV6-5	NA	14	TRBJ1-6	NA	TGTGCCAGCAGGAAAAAGGGACACCATTCACCCCTCCACTTT	CASRKKGHHSPLHF
TRBV19	NA	17	TRBJ2-4	TRBD1	TGTGCCAGTAGTCCACGTCCGGGACAGATAGCCAAAAACATTCAGTACTTC	CASSPRPGQIAKNIQYF
TRBV11-3	once	12	TRBJ2-1	TRBD1	TGTGCCAGCAGGGGACAGGGGTCTGAGCAGTTCTTC	CASRGQGSEQFF
TRBV7-2	few	14	TRBJ2-7	NA	TGTGCCAGCAGCCCGCCGAGGGCCTTCTCCGAGCAGTACTTC	CASSPPRAFSEQYF
TRBV5-5	NA	16	TRBJ1-2	TRBD1	TGTGCCAGCAGCTTGGCACAGGGGGCGTCGAACTATGGCTACACCTTC	CASSLAQGASNYGYTF
TRBV7-8	NA	11	TRBJ2-3	NA	TGTGCCAGCAGCTTACTGGATACGCAGTATTTT	CASSLLDTQYF
TRBV7-8	few	17	TRBJ1-2	NA	TGTGCCAGCAGCTTAGAGTCTTATAGTACTCCCACGGAGGGCTACACCTTC	CASSLESYSTPTEGYTF
TRBV12-5	NA	14	TRBJ2-2	NA	TGTGCTAGTGGTTTGGGAGGGATCACCGGGGAGCTGTTTTTT	CASGLGGITGELFF
TRBV10-3	NA	15	TRBJ2-7	TRBD2	TGTGCCATCAGTGAATTAGCGGGGGGATCCTACGAGCAGTACTTC	CAISELAGGSYEQYF
TRBV10-3	NA	15	TRBJ2-1	TRBD2	TGTGCCATCAGTGAGTTCACTAGCGGGGCGGGTGAGCAGTTCTTC	CAISEFTSGAGEQFF
TRBV4-3	once	15	TRBJ2-3	NA	TGCGCCAGCAGCCAAGATTGGCAGGCGGGAGATACGCAGTATTTT	CASSQDWQAGDTQYF
TRBV28	NA	13	TRBJ2-7	TRBD1	TGTGCCAGCAGTGCCGGACAGGGCGGCGAGCAGTACTTC	CASSAGQGGEQYF
TRBV19	NA	15	TRBJ1-2	NA	TGTGCCAGTAGTACCCCGGGAGACAGTAACTATGGCTACACCTTC	CASSTPGDSNYGYTF
TRBV3-1/TRBV3-2	NA	15	TRBJ1-2	NA	TGTGCCAGCAGAGCCTCCAGGACAGTAGATTATGGCTACACCTTC	CASRASRTVDYGYTF
TRBV3-1/TRBV3-2	once	14	TRBJ2-7	NA	TGTGCCAGCAGCCAAGCGGACAGATCCTACGAGCAGTACTTC	CASSQADRSYEQYF
TRBV7-2	NA	15	TRBJ2-1	NA	TGTGCCAGCAGCTTAGAGCCTAGCGATTACAATGAGCAGTTCTTC	CASSLEPSDYNEQFF
TRBV7-2	NA	12	TRBJ2-5	NA	TGTGCCAGCAGCTCCTACGAGGAGACCCAGTACTTC	CASSSYEETQYF
TRBV11-2	few	16	TRBJ2-1	TRBD2	TGTGCCAGCAGCTTAGCGAGCGGGGGGAACTACAATGAGCAGTTCTTC	CASSLASGGNYNEQFF
TRBV5-1	NA	14	TRBJ2-2	TRBD1	TGCGCCAGCAGTAGGACAGGGAACACCGGGGAGCTGTTTTTT	CASSRTGNTGELFF
TRBV3-1/TRBV3-2	NA	16	TRBJ2-1	NA	TGTGCCAGCAGCCAAGGACAGGGTGCCAGCGGGGGAGAGCAGTTCTTC	CASSQGQGASGGEQFF
TRBV2	NA	13	TRBJ2-1	NA	TGTGCCAGCAGTGTTCAGGGTGACAATGAGCAGTTCTTC	CASSVQGDNEQFF
TRBV5-1	NA	12	TRBJ2-7	NA	TGCGCCAGCAGCTTTAACTCCTACGAGCAGTACTTC	CASSFNSYEQYF